This T cell receptor (beta chain) was identified in a study of T cells after yellow fever vaccination. Study outcomes and limitations: Booster samples showed a return of most primary-vaccination clones (roughly 96% CD4, around 85% CD8).

This clonotype was seen only a few times. Its antigen remains unidentified. Germline V lookup: CDR1 SGDLS, CDR2 YYNGEE. This CDR3 spans 15 amino acids. V lost 2 bases and J 3 bases, leaving 12 bases between the germline ends. TCRdb recomputed calls from the 5' RACE reads with MiXCR, one row per CDR3 protein. This table has hundreds of thousands of distinct CDR3 sequences, about 3.5% appearing once. V and J are TRBV9 and TRBJ1-5; D uncertain. The sequence was collected from a man aged 18 to 29 who received the YFV17D yellow fever vaccine. The sequenced sample was PBMCs, obtained on the day of the yellow fever booster vaccination. CDR3 nucleotide sequence: TGTGCCAGCAGCGTCAGACCAGGAGTCAATCAGCCCCAGCATTTT. Translating gives CASSVRPGVNQPQHF.